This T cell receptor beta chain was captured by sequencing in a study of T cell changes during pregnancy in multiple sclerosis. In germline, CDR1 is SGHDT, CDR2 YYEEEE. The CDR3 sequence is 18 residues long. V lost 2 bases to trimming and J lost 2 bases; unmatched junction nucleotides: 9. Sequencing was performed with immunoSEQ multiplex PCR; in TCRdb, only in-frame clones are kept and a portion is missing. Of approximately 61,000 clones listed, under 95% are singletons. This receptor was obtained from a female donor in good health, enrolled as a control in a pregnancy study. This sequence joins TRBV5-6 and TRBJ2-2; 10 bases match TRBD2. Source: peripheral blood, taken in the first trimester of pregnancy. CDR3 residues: CASSFYGLAEVNTGELFF. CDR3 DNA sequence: TGTGCCAGCAGCTTTTACGGACTAGCGGAGGTTAACACCGGGGAGCTGTTTTTT.